The 18 T cell receptor beta chains presented below share a single source sample, sequenced in a study of T-cell reconstitution after alpha-beta-depleted transplantation in children. Unique molecular identifiers were incorporated when the TCRbeta library was constructed. TCRdb reprocessed the PCR reads via MiXCR and lists one record per CDR3 protein. The sample shows hundreds of thousands of distinct CDR3 sequences, roughly 13% of them seen only once. Sequenced material: PBMCs, mostly from graft donor cells, taken 360 days after TCRalphabeta/CD19-depleted stem cell transplant. Every receptor here comes from a male patient younger than 18 who had a stem cell transplant for acute myeloid leukemia, so the T cells may come from the graft donor.

This clonotype was seen a handful of times. This sequence joins TRBV18 and TRBJ2-2, with D hard to call. CDR1 is KGHSH, CDR2 LQKENI, per germline. The CDR3 is made up of 14 amino acids. Trimming left V 2 bases short and J 3 bases short, with 7 bases between. The CDR3 region is CASSPKGHTGELFF. The CDR3 DNA reads TGTGCCAGCTCACCAAAAGGACACACCGGGGAGCTGTTTTTT.

This clonotype was detected only a few times. The rearrangement links TRBV7-9 to TRBJ2-5; D is unresolved. Germline V gene lookup returns CDR1 SEHNR and CDR2 FQNEAQ (reference sequence). This CDR3 has 16 amino acids. Trimming cost V 0 bases and J 5 bases, with 16 bases left between them. As DNA, the CDR3 is TGTGCCAGCAGCTTAGCCATCCAAAGTGGCCACGAGACCCAGTACTTC. Protein product: CASSLAIQSGHETQYF.

This chain's CDR3 is CASSLIILLGGNNEQFF. The DNA of the CDR3 is TGTGCCAGCAGCTTAATCATTCTATTGGGCGGGAATAATGAGCAGTTCTTC. The chain is built from TRBV7-9 and TRBJ2-1; D might be TRBD2 (6 bases). CDR1 and CDR2 from the germline V gene are SEHNR and FQNEAQ (reference sequence). V shed 2 bases and J shed 7 bases, with 21 bases lying between them. The CDR3 has 17 residues.

This clonotype has only a few counts. This chain joins TRBV4-2 and TRBJ2-3; TRBD2 agrees at 13 bases. Germline trimming cut 5 bases from V and 2 bases from J; bases unmatched to any gene: 4. The CDR3 has 16 amino acids. Per germline, CDR1 LGHNA and CDR2 YNFKEQ. The CDR3 sequence is CASSEGLAGNTDTQYF. CDR3 DNA: TGTGCCAGCAGCGAGGGACTAGCGGGGAACACAGATACGCAGTATTTT.

The CDR3 sequence: CASSSLSGRFNTGELFF. DNA of the CDR3: TGTGCCAGCAGTAGCCTTAGCGGGAGGTTTAACACCGGGGAGCTGTTTTTT. The chain joins TRBV12-3 or TRBV12-4 to TRBJ2-2; 10 positions agree with TRBD2. The V segment lost 5 bases and the J segment 2 bases; nucleotides outside the gene matches: 8. The CDR3 consists of 17 residues.

In this sample, this clonotype turned up many times. The rearrangement joins TRBV12-3 or TRBV12-4 to TRBJ2-4, with 8 nucleotides matching TRBD2. With 4 bases clipped from V and 8 bases from J, the junction kept 10 bases outside the gene matches. CDR3 length: 15 amino acids. CDR3 in amino acids: CASSWAAGEFDIQYF. The CDR3 DNA sequence: TGTGCCAGCAGTTGGGCAGCGGGAGAGTTTGACATTCAGTACTTC.

This clonotype turned up a few times. J is TRBJ2-1 and V is TRBV28; D gene unclear. V lost 5 bases and J lost 4, with 9 bases in between. The CDR3 totals 13 residues. The germline CDR1 and CDR2 sequences are MDHEN and SYDVKM. Written as DNA, the CDR3 is TGTGCCAGCAGTCCCTTCAGGTACAATGAGCAGTTCTTC. Amino acid sequence: CASSPFRYNEQFF.

This clonotype was detected many times. This chain connects TRBV7-9 to TRBJ2-1; D gene uncertain. Germline V lookup: CDR1 SEHNR, CDR2 FQNEAQ (reference sequence). The ends were cut back, 1 base at V and 8 bases at J, with 15 bases in the middle. The CDR3 has 15 residues. The CDR3 loop is CASSLVRSLHDEQFF. The CDR3 bases are TGTGCCAGCAGCTTAGTTCGGTCGCTGCACGATGAGCAGTTCTTC. The full variable domain, in which reference TRBV7-9 and TRBJ2-1 provide the parts outside the CDR3, is DTGVSQNPRHKITKRGQNVTFRCDPISEHNRLYWYRQTLGQGPEFLTYFQNEAQLEKSRLLSDRFSAERPKGSFSTLEIQRTEQGDSAMYLCASSLVRSLHDEQFFGPGTRLTVL.

In DNA, the CDR3 is TGTGCCAGCAGCGCCTTAACTCACCCCCTGGATACGCAGTATTTT. It is translated as CASSALTHPLDTQYF. The gene calls are TRBV7-6 and TRBJ2-3; D gene unclear. The germline V gene has CDR1 SGHVS and CDR2 FNYEAQ. V was trimmed by 5 bases and J by 6 bases, leaving 18 bases between them. This CDR3 has 15 amino acids.

Many counts were recorded for this clonotype. The genes are TRBV29-1 and TRBJ2-1, with 9 positions matching TRBD2. Trimming removed 6 bases from V and 6 bases from J; junction bases left unmatched: 9. Germline V gene lookup returns CDR1 SQVTM and CDR2 ANQGSEA. The CDR3 totals 14 residues. CDR3 bases: TGCAGCGTACCAGCGGGAGGCCGTATCAATGAGCAGTTCTTC. It is translated as CSVPAGGRINEQFF.

This chain links TRBV10-3 with TRBJ2-5; D ambiguous. Trimming took 3 bases from V and 1 from J, leaving 9 bases between them. Per germline, CDR1 ENHRY and CDR2 SYGVKD. CDR3 length: 14 amino acids. The CDR3 protein is CAISERGFQETQYF. Here the CDR3 DNA reads TGTGCCATCAGTGAACGTGGATTCCAAGAGACCCAGTACTTC.

This clonotype was counted many times. The rearrangement joins TRBV7-8 to TRBJ2-2; D not certain. Germline-derived CDR1 and CDR2 are SGHVS and FQNEAQ. Trimming pared 3 bases from V and 0 bases from J, leaving 8 bases between. The CDR3 has 15 amino acids. CDR3 protein: CASSFPQSNTGELFF. DNA for the CDR3: TGTGCCAGCAGCTTCCCCCAATCGAACACCGGGGAGCTGTTTTTT.

The chain carries TRBV5-1 and TRBJ2-1; D gene uncertain. CDR3 length: 18 residues. Trimming shortened V by 0 bases and J by 0 bases, and 16 bases separated the two germline ends. The germline V gene encodes CDR1 SGHRS and CDR2 YFSETQ. The CDR3 DNA reads as TGCGCCAGCAGCTTGGGAGGCCCACCGGGTTCCTCCTACAATGAGCAGTTCTTC. Translating it yields CASSLGGPPGSSYNEQFF.

This clonotype has at least ten counts. The V and J genes are TRBV20-1 and TRBJ2-2, with TRBD1 identical over 7 bases. CDR3 length equals 11 residues. Germline CDR1 is DFQATT and CDR2 is SNEGSKA (reference sequence). Losses at the gene ends were 6 bases for V and 6 bases for J; bases not matched to a gene: 1. CDR3 region: CSATGAGELFF. The CDR3 bases are TGCAGTGCAACAGGGGCCGGGGAGCTGTTTTTT.

The gene calls are TRBV5-5 and TRBJ2-2; 10 bases are a match to TRBD1. The V and J ends lost 4 bases and 4 bases, in that order; junction bases with no gene match: 7. Per the germline V gene, CDR1 is SGHKS and CDR2 is YYEKEE (reference sequence). The CDR3 extends over 16 amino acids. The DNA for the CDR3 is TGTGCCAGCAGCCCAGTGACAGGGGGCACCACCGGGGAGCTGTTTTTT. Protein: CASSPVTGGTTGELFF.

This clonotype was detected ten times or more. This chain joins TRBV5-1 and TRBJ2-7, with 11 positions matching TRBD2. The V gene's germline CDR1 is SGHRS and CDR2 YFSETQ. This CDR3 contains 16 residues. Trimming removed 5 bases from V and 3 bases from J; junction bases left unmatched: 10. CDR3 DNA sequence: TGCGCCAGCAGTTCCGGACTAGCGGGCATATACTACGAGCAGTACTTC. As protein: CASSSGLAGIYYEQYF.

This clonotype was counted ten times or more. The rearrangement uses TRBV18 and TRBJ2-6; D is ambiguous. Deletions cut 3 bases from V and 4 bases from J, with 4 bases between. The CDR3 totals 13 residues. Per the germline V gene, CDR1 is KGHSH and CDR2 is LQKENI. Here the CDR3 DNA reads TGTGCCAGCTCACCTACGGGGGCCAACGTCCTGACTTTC. It encodes CASSPTGANVLTF. Combining the CDR3 with reference TRBV18 and TRBJ2-6 gives the whole variable domain NAGVMQNPRHLVRRRGQEARLRCSPMKGHSHVYWYRQLPEEGLKFMVYLQKENIIDESGMPKERFSAEFPKEGPSILRIQQVVRGDSAAYFCASSPTGANVLTFGAGSRLTVL.

This clonotype occurred a few times. The chain carries TRBV29-1 and TRBJ2-2, with D maybe TRBD1 (5 bases). The CDR3 runs 11 residues. Germline values: CDR1 SQVTM, CDR2 ANQGSEA. Trimming shortened V by 5 bases and J by 5 bases, and 6 bases separated the two germline ends. The CDR3 DNA follows: TGCAGCGTTCACAGGACCGGGGAGCTGTTTTTT. Translated, it gives CSVHRTGELFF.